This TCR beta chain is drawn from a study of T cells after yellow fever vaccination (dated by TCRdb to the late 2010s). Regarding the study in general: The SMART-Seq v4 Ultra Low Input RNA kit was used to prepare libraries from fractions with low cell numbers. To follow T-cell clones before and after both primary and booster YFV17D yellow fever vaccination, bulk TCR alpha and beta repertoires underwent longitudinal sequencing. Two healthy male donors made up the cohort, one aged 18 to 29 years and the other aged 30 to 40 years. Blood samples were taken at several timepoints before and after primary and secondary immunization, and bulk PBMC replicates and cell subsets were isolated.

The sample's treatment or condition label, in plain terms: live attenuated yellow fever vaccine strain. At every blood-draw timepoint, two biological replicates of bulk PBMCs were collected. A standard Ficoll-Paque protocol was used to isolate PBMCs from peripheral blood. TriZol was used to extract RNA from bulk PBMCs, from CD4 and CD8 fractions, and from dextramer-positive and dextramer-negative fractions. The germline V gene provides CDR1 SQVTM and CDR2 ANQGSEA. V is cut by 6 bases and J by 7 bases, and the space between the germline ends is 13 bases. From cysteine to phenylalanine, the CDR3 is 12 amino acids long. This entry keeps only the CDR3 DNA: 36 bases, framed from base 1. Broader findings and caveats from the paper: After the booster, most of the clones that had expanded following primary vaccination were detected again (just under 97% of CD4 and 88% of CD8), which suggests that memory was broadly maintained. The secondary T-cell response was weaker than the primary response but faster, peaking on day 5 instead of day 15. A small share of clonotypes was detected in both CD4 and CD8 compartments, with the overlap likely arising from convergent recombination. The study included only a couple of donors, which limits how far the findings can be generalized. Because abundant contaminating clonotypes from the bulk population could be contained in FACS-sorted repertoires, computational filtering was required.

Synthesis of TCR cDNA relied on 5'RACE template switching, a step that introduced a universal primer site along with unique molecular identifiers. Priming for cDNA synthesis came from both the TCR alpha and TCR beta constant segments. Libraries were amplified in two PCR steps, with sample barcodes and sequencing adapters added in the second step. Libraries were sequenced on Illumina HiSeq 2500 (2x100 bp) or NovaSeq (2x150 bp). As for how the authors treated the data: MIGEC handled demultiplexing of reads and collapsing into UMI consensus sequences, while MiXCR performed V(D)J alignment. Vaccine-responding clonotypes were identified with edgeR using replicate PBMC samples, with FDR below 0.01 and a log2 fold change above 5 up to day 15 being required. Each bulk clonotype was labeled CD4 or CD8 based on which sequenced repertoire, CD4 or CD8, contained the clonotype at higher abundance. TCRdb passed the public sequencing reads through fastp at Q25 and MiXCR, retaining productive beta sequences. Every entry covers one CDR3 protein and lists the most common genes and DNA from its rows. The V and J calls follow TCRdb's processing rather than the paper's. Across this sample there are approximately 600,000 distinct CDR3 sequences, with around 12% seen only once. Together, the top ten hold 14% to 15% of the sample.

This clonotype showed up just a few times. No cognate antigen has been identified for it. The record has no base qualities; no much larger clone is one base away. Here the chain combines TRBV29-1 and TRBJ1-3, and perhaps TRBD1 as D gene, on 5 matching bases. The material sequenced was PBMCs, taken on the day of the yellow fever booster vaccination. The clonotype originates from a man aged 25-45 years who received the YFV17D yellow fever vaccine. CDR3 region: CSVTRDLNTIYF. Read as DNA, the sequence is TGCAGCGTCACTCGGGACCTCAACACCATATATTTT.